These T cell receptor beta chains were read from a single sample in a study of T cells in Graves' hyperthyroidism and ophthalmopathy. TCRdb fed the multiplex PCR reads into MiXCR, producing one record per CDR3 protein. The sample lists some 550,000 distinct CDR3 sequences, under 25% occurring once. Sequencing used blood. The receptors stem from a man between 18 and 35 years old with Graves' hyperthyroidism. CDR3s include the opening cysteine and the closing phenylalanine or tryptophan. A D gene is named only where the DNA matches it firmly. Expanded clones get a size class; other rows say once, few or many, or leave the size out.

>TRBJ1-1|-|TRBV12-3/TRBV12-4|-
TGTGCCAGCAGTTTCCTCGGGGTCCAGGCGGGGGCTTTCTTT
CASSFLGVQAGAFF
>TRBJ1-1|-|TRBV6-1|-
TGTGCCAGCAACGACCTCGGGTCATATAACACTGAAGCTTTCTTT
CASNDLGSYNTEAFF
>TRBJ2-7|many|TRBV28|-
TGTGCCAGCAGTTACCGCTCGACCTACGAGCAGTACTTC
CASSYRSTYEQYF
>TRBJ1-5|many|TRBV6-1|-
TGTGCCAGCAGAAACGAACAGGGTAGGGTCAATCAGCCCCAGCATTTT
CASRNEQGRVNQPQHF
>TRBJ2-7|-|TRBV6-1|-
TGTGCCAGCAGGGGGGCCGACCTCTCCTACGAGCAGTACTTC
CASRGADLSYEQYF
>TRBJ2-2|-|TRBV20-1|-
TGCAGTGCTAGAGTGCCAGGCGGGAACACCGGGGAGCTGTTTTTT
CSARVPGGNTGELFF
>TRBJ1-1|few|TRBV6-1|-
TGTGCCAGCAGTCCTCCGGCCCCGAACACTGAAGCTTTCTTT
CASSPPAPNTEAFF
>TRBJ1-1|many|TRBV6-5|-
TGTGCCAGCAAGGGGAGCACTGAAGCTTTCTTT
CASKGSTEAFF
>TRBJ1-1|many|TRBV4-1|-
TGCGCCAGCAGCCACCAAGGTCTCGGCGCTTTCTTT
CASSHQGLGAFF
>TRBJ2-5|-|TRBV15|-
TGTGCCACCAGCATTAGCGTCTTCAAAGACACCCAGTACTTC
CATSISVFKDTQYF
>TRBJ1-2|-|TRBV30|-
TGTGCCTGGAATGTACAGTTTGGCTACACCTTC
CAWNVQFGYTF
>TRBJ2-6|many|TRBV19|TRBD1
TGTGCCAGTAGTACCGGACAGGGTATGGCTGGGGCCAACGTCCTGACTTTC
CASSTGQGMAGANVLTF